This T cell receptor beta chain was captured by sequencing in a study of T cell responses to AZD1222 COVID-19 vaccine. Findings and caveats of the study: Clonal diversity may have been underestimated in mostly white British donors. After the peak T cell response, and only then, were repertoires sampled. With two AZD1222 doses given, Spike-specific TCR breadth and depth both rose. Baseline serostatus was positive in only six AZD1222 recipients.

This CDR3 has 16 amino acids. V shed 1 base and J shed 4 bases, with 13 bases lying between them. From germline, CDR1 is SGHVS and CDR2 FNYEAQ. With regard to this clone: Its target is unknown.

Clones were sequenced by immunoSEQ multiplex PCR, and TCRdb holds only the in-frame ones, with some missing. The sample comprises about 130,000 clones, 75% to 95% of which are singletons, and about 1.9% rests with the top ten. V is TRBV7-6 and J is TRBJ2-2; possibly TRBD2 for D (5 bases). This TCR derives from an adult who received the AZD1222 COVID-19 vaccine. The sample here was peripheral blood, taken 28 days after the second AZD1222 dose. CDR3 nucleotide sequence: TGTGCCAGCAGCTTAGGTGCTAGCTATTCCACCGGGGAGCTGTTTTTT. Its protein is CASSLGASYSTGELFF. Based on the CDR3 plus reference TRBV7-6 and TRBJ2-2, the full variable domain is GAGVSQSPRYKVTKRGQDVALRCDPISGHVSLYWYRQALGQGPEFLTYFNYEAQQDKSGLPNDRFSAERPEGSISTLTIQRTEQRDSAMYRCASSLGASYSTGELFFGEGSRLTVL.